The entry below gives a single TCR beta chain sequence along with its context. The target of this receptor is not known. No base qualities exist here, and no much larger clone lies one base off it. This entry is derived from a study of neurological immune-mediated disorders (dated by TCRdb to about 2019). About the study as a whole: Of the approximately 35 multiple sclerosis patients, some 30 had relapsing-remitting MS and 3 had secondary progressive MS. Longitudinal samples, technical triplicates and paired sorted CD4+ and CD8+ T-cell subsets, alongside PBMC samples, were included among the approximately 110 TCR-beta libraries. The study compared peripheral blood TCR-beta repertoires of HTLV-I-associated myelopathy (HAM/TSP) patients, multiple sclerosis patients and healthy controls using UMI-based sequencing. Of the approximately 70 subjects in the cohort, around 14 were HAM/TSP patients, some 34 were multiple sclerosis patients, and around 20 were healthy controls.

To synthesize cDNA, template-switch 5'RACE was performed with a primer carrying a 10-nucleotide random unique molecular identifier so that each TCR transcript was tagged. Over 180 million TCR-beta sequences, covering 15-18 subjects, were produced in each sequencing run. The RNeasy kit was used for extraction of total RNA. The KAPA Real-time Library Amplification kit was used to amplify TCR-beta VDJ regions with primers for the TCR constant region and the 5'RACE anchor. A first PCR added sample indexes and Illumina adaptors, after which a second PCR increased the library yield. After purification with Ampure beads, the TCR product of roughly 650 bp was size-selected on a 2% E-gel SizeSelection system. Before pooling, libraries had their quality checked on a Bioanalyzer, their concentration measured with Qubit, and their quantity determined with the Kapa Library Quantification kit. Paired-end 2 x 150 bp sequencing of the libraries was performed on an Illumina HiSeq 2500. To increase sequence diversity, about 25-30% phiX was spiked into each library pool. As for how the authors treated the data: Quality-filtered reads were processed with the UMI-based MiGEC pipeline, and over 90% of raw TCR sequences were removed by the MiGEC pipeline during error correction. IMGT germline references were used for alignment of VDJ genes, and clonotypes were defined by a unique CDR3 amino acid sequence together with V-J genes. VDJtools evaluated clonal expansion, Shannon diversity and CDR3 relatedness (CalcPairwiseDistances, ClusterSamples); CLCbio workbench built phylogenetic trees. A clone was classed as expanded if it had 8 or more unique UMIs, a cutoff based on coefficient-of-variation modelling across technical triplicates. TCRdb redid the processing of the public reads, applying fastp at Q25 and MiXCR, and retained in-frame beta chains. Each CDR3 protein gets just one entry, which takes the most common genes and DNA from the rows behind it. These V and J calls are TCRdb output, not the study's own analysis. Present in this sample are approximately 130,000 distinct CDR3 sequences, roughly 3.2% of which were seen just once. Together, the top ten hold over 1% of the sample.

The CDR3 contains 14 residues, cysteine and phenylalanine counted. The CDR3 DNA has 42 bases and is translated from base 1. According to the germline V gene (reference sequence), CDR1 reads DFQATT and CDR2 reads SNEGSKA. Deletion took 4 bases off V and 2 bases off J, with a span of 14 bases between the germline ends. Libraries from unsorted PBMCs were made from 2 million PBMCs kept in RNAlater at -80 degrees C until RNA extraction. The multiple sclerosis patients were enrolled in a US clinical protocol that used magnetic resonance imaging to evaluate disease progression. Peripheral blood was subjected to Ficoll-Hypaque density gradient centrifugation to isolate PBMCs, which were then cryopreserved in liquid nitrogen. Study-wide conclusions, independent of this receptor: In phylogenetic analysis, the repertoires of 18 of 34 MS patients grouped into a cluster of related CDR3 sequences, which suggests a possible signature at the repertoire level. The MS cluster was not associated with any clinical or MRI features, and the authors stated that larger cohorts are needed. The highest TCR clonal expansion was observed in HAM/TSP patients, whereas the lowest was observed in MS patients, even when compared with healthy controls. No identical CDR3 amino acid sequences were found to be shared among expanded clones across subjects, suggesting that TCR-beta repertoires were private in all groups.

The TCR sequence derives from a woman in her twenties or thirties with multiple sclerosis. The chain couples TRBV20-1 to TRBJ1-1; the D gene is unclear. The sample taken for sequencing was PBMCs. The DNA sequence reads TGCAGTGCTAACCAACAGAGTTCCAACACTGAAGCTTTCTTT. The encoded protein is CSANQQSSNTEAFF.